This T cell receptor (beta chain) was documented in a study of Graves' ophthalmopathy and Graves' hyperthyroidism. Study information: Peripheral blood sampling occurred at initial diagnosis, before any treatment.

Within the sample, this clonotype is medium-sized. Germline V gene lookup returns CDR1 SGHTA and CDR2 FQGNSA. This CDR3 region has 15 residues. J gave up 5 bases and V 4 bases, and 9 bases lay outside the gene matches. Using RNA transcripts, the TCR beta CDR3 regions were amplified. First-round RT-PCR employed HTBI primers, with a second-round multiplex PCR after it. TCRdb ran MiXCR on the multiplex PCR reads and lists one entry per CDR3 protein. The sample includes about 15,000 distinct CDR3 sequences, 46% of them seen just once. Participants with hyperthyroidism, aged 18 to 65, were newly diagnosed with under 2 months' duration.

What was sequenced was peripheral blood. The chain links TRBV7-2 to TRBJ2-7; the match to TRBD2 covers 9 bases. The origin of this receptor is a woman between 35 and 50 years old with stable Graves' hyperthyroidism. The CDR3 here is CASSSVGGREHEQYF. CDR3 nucleotide sequence: TGTGCCAGCAGCTCCGTTGGCGGGAGGGAACACGAGCAGTACTTC.